Below, 9 T cell receptor beta chains from the same sample are listed, as sequenced in a study of CD8+CD57+ T cells in acquired aplastic anemia. TCR beta VDJ and CDR3 profiles were obtained from a genomic DNA template. TCRdb re-analysed the reads in MiXCR, keeping a single row per CDR3 protein. Of about 220,000 distinct CDR3 sequences in the sample, 30% to 40% were seen once. The sequenced sample was sorted CD4+, CD8+, or CD8+CD57+ T cells (not recorded which) from PBMCs. These TCRs come from a human donor in good health, serving as a control.

This clonotype was counted only a few times. Here the CDR3 omits its conserved ending phenylalanine or tryptophan, so a read error is the likely source. The rearrangement uses TRBV5-1 and TRBJ2-7; D gene uncertain. Trimming stripped 0 bases from V and 5 bases from J, with 12 bases between. This CDR3 spans 14 amino acids. Looked up from germline, CDR1 is SGHRS and CDR2 is YFSETQ. CDR3 in DNA: TGCGCCAGCAGCTTGGAGCCAGGTAAAGACGAGCAGTACCTC. Its protein product is CASSLEPGKDEQYL.

This chain links TRBV11-3 with TRBJ1-2, with TRBD1 matching over 8 bases. V was clipped by 5 bases and J by 4 bases; unmatched bases: 6. The germline gives CDR1 SGHNT, CDR2 YENEEA. The CDR3 is 14 amino acids. DNA of the CDR3: TGTGCCAGCAGCATCGACAGGGGTGGCTATGGCTACACCTTC. Translated, it gives CASSIDRGGYGYTF.

This clonotype appeared a few times. One end of the junction is discordant with germline, which a read error may explain. V is TRBV10-3 and J is TRBJ1-3, with D tentatively TRBD1 (6 bases). The CDR3 sequence is 14 residues long. Germline V gives CDR1 ENHRY, CDR2 SYGVKD. The CDR3 sequence: CAISEAGGGNTTYF. The CDR3, as DNA: TGTGCCATCAGTGAGGCAGGAGGGGGAAACACCACATATTTT.

This clonotype appeared many times. The chain recombines TRBV11-2 with TRBJ1-1; D is unresolved. Germline V gene sequence: CDR1 SGHAT, CDR2 FQNNGV. The CDR3 contains 14 residues. Trimming cost V 1 base and J 3 bases, with 9 bases left between them. CDR3: CASSLAFRDTEAFF. The CDR3, as DNA: TGTGCCAGCAGCTTAGCGTTTCGGGACACTGAAGCTTTCTTT.

J is TRBJ1-1 and V is TRBV7-9, with 7 nucleotides matching TRBD1. The CDR3 totals 16 residues. Germline lookup yields CDR1 SEHNR and CDR2 FQNEAQ (reference sequence). The V and J ends lost 5 bases and 6 bases, in that order; junction bases with no gene match: 15. The CDR3 reads CASSPKNRGPDAEAFF. CDR3 DNA: TGTGCCAGCAGCCCAAAAAACAGGGGACCCGACGCTGAAGCTTTCTTT.

The rearrangement uses TRBV4-1 and TRBJ2-4; D remains ambiguous. The CDR3 loop spans 14 amino acids. Germline values: CDR1 MGHRA, CDR2 YSYEKL. Between the trimmed V and J ends, which lost 4 bases and 8 bases, there was a span of 15 bases. The CDR3 loop reads CASSRLDRADIQYF. CDR3 nucleotide sequence: TGCGCCAGCAGCCGACTGGATAGGGCCGACATTCAGTACTTC.

There are many counts of this clonotype. The chain has TRBV5-1 and TRBJ1-2; TRBD1 matches 8 bases. The length of the CDR3 is 16 residues. V trimming: 4 bases; J trimming: 0 bases; junction bases outside the gene matches: 8. CDR1 is SGHRS and CDR2 is YFSETQ in the germline V gene. CDR3 amino acids: CASSILTGGPNYGYTF. The CDR3, as DNA: TGCGCCAGCAGCATACTAACAGGGGGACCTAACTATGGCTACACCTTC.

V is TRBV5-1 and J is TRBJ1-5; 10 bases fit TRBD1. Germline values: CDR1 SGHRS, CDR2 YFSETQ. This CDR3 is built from 15 residues. The V gene end was trimmed by 4 bases and the J gene end by 4 bases; junction bases not matched to a gene: 5. The CDR3 bases are TGCGCCAGCAGCCGGGGGACAGGGGAAAATCAGCCCCAGCATTTT. As protein: CASSRGTGENQPQHF.

Ten or more counts support this clonotype. The gene calls are TRBV20-1 and TRBJ2-5, with D perhaps TRBD2 (5 bases). The CDR3 runs 16 residues. Trimming left V 5 bases short and J 5 bases short, with 24 bases between. The V gene's germline CDR1 is DFQATT and CDR2 SNEGSKA (reference sequence). The CDR3 sequence is CSAPNLGLEIGETQYF. For the CDR3, the DNA is TGCAGTGCTCCTAACCTCGGACTGGAAATAGGGGAGACCCAGTACTTC.